These T cell receptor beta chains were read from a single sample in a study of blood T cell repertoires in COVID-19. The table came from immunoSEQ multiplex PCR; TCRdb's copy has only in-frame clones and leaves some out. Among a few hundred thousand clones listed, approximately 86% were seen once. Sequencing used PBMCs or T cells enriched from blood (not recorded which). The receptor source for this set is a woman under 40 who had been exposed to COVID-19. Each CDR3 is given with its conserved first and last residue. Each record gives: V gene, J gene, CDR3 protein.

>TRBV29-1|TRBJ1-2
CSALDFFGYTF
>TRBV3-1/TRBV3-2|TRBJ1-2
CASSQGHGGYTF
>TRBV12-3/TRBV12-4|TRBJ1-4
CASSAYSEKLFF
>TRBV4-1|TRBJ2-7
CASSRETGTYEQYF
>TRBV5-1|TRBJ1-3
CASSQGGASGNTIYF
>TRBV19|TRBJ2-6
CASSMTQGGPGANVLTF
>TRBV19|TRBJ2-3
CASSRDTPDTQYF
>TRBV4-1|TRBJ1-4
CASSEARTLNEKLFF
>TRBV5-1|TRBJ2-7
CASSLPGAGVNEQYF
>TRBV7-9|TRBJ2-7
CASSLPRSINSYEQYF
>TRBV11-3|TRBJ1-3
CASSLPGAGGNTIYF
>TRBV15|TRBJ2-3
CATSRGDGSRLGGTDTQYF
>TRBV7-9|TRBJ1-2
CASSLGAYGYTF
>TRBV7-9|TRBJ2-7
CASSLKRDRAQEQYF
>TRBV7-9|TRBJ2-1
CASREEGEQFF
>TRBV27|TRBJ1-6
CASRSMQGPPYNSPLHF
>TRBV6-5|TRBJ1-5
CASRQTGGQPQHF
>TRBV3-1/TRBV3-2|TRBJ2-2
CASSPGGPGTGELFF
>TRBV5-1|TRBJ1-5
CASSPTGSYSNQPQHF
>TRBV11-2|TRBJ2-7
CASSLGQRGSYEQYF
>TRBV28|TRBJ2-7
CASRIYQSSYEQYF
>TRBV27|TRBJ1-6
CASRPTRVRNSPLHF
>TRBV10-1|TRBJ2-7
CASSPGGSYEQYF
>TRBV3-1/TRBV3-2|TRBJ2-1
CASSQGTGVYNEQFF
>TRBV6-1|TRBJ1-2
CASSEAEGLVYGYTF
>TRBV9|TRBJ2-2
CASSVGAIAYTGELFF
>TRBV10-2|TRBJ2-7
CASSPSGGASEQYF
>TRBV2|TRBJ1-3
CASSVGAAGTGNTIYF
>TRBV4-1|TRBJ1-2
CASSQDRPTGPPTNYGYTF
>TRBV5-1|TRBJ1-1
CASGSRSGNTEAFF
>TRBV9|TRBJ1-1
CASSVGAREGVTEAFF
>TRBV7-2|TRBJ2-1
CASSVTPGAEQFF
>TRBV5-1|TRBJ1-4
CASSYGQGMGNEKLFF
>TRBV10-3|TRBJ2-7
CAISGNGYEQYF
>TRBV29-1|TRBJ2-2
CSVGPSGAGGNTGELFF
>TRBV5-5|TRBJ2-5
CASSLRTNQETQYF
>TRBV5-1|TRBJ1-4
CASSQPGQPNEKLFF
>TRBV5-1|TRBJ1-1
CASSRDRDHTEAFF
>TRBV30|TRBJ1-4
CAWKGEKLFF
>TRBV6-5|TRBJ2-7
CASSRPGLASYEQYF
>TRBV20-1|TRBJ1-2
CSASEGVSRF
>TRBV6-5|TRBJ2-3
CASTLAGDTDTQYF
>TRBV2|TRBJ2-7
CASRRQGPSYEQYF
>TRBV7-9|TRBJ2-1
CASSQGDRGSYNEQFF
>TRBV11-3|TRBJ1-2
CASSFEGALKGGYTF
>TRBV9|TRBJ1-2
CASSVALGPPGYTF
>TRBV10-3|TRBJ2-7
CAIKTGGGTYYEQYF
>TRBV15|TRBJ2-1
CATSGFGQQKSSYNEQFF
>TRBV14|TRBJ2-1
CASSGRGLGFYNEQFF
>TRBV9|TRBJ1-5
CASSVDERGSQPQHF
>TRBV9|TRBJ1-1
CASSLRTGDEAFF
>TRBV7-9|TRBJ2-1
CASSLERGTDGEQFF
>TRBV4-1|TRBJ1-6
CASSQEPSQGGSPLHF
>TRBV10-1|TRBJ2-7
CASRRKGSYEQYF
>TRBV10-1|TRBJ2-3
CASSDRSAGGRADTQYF
>TRBV6-5|TRBJ1-3
CASTTGIADGNTIYF
>TRBV3-1/TRBV3-2|TRBJ1-2
CASSQVLHGYTF
>TRBV29-1|TRBJ2-1
CSVVFGAAFF
>TRBV5-1|TRBJ1-3
CASSPGQITDTIYF